These 20 T cell receptor beta chains share one sample of origin, sequenced in a study of T cell clonality in common variable immunodeficiency. The table came from immunoSEQ multiplex PCR; TCRdb's copy has only in-frame clones and leaves some out. The sample is made up of about 42,000 clones, none counted only once. Material: peripheral blood mononuclear cells. Receptors originate from a person aged 18 to 69 in good health.

This clone occurred many times. The read gets to within 3 residues of the CDR3 end, and the germline J gene fills in the rest. The rearrangement links TRBV20-1 to TRBJ1-5; 11 nucleotides align to TRBD1. This CDR3 region has 15 residues. CDR1 is DFQATT and CDR2 is SNEGSKA in the germline V gene (reference sequence). The junction had 5 bases not matched to a gene; V was cut back by 0 bases and J by 7 bases. The CDR3 here is CSARDRDRGGQPQHF. The CDR3 bases that were read are TGCAGTGCTAGAGATCGGGACAGGGGGGGCCAGCCC.

In this sample, this clone turned up many times. A junction boundary mismatches the germline segment, possibly from a read error. The DNA ends 3 residues before the CDR3 does, and the rest of the CDR3 is filled in from the germline J gene. V is TRBV7-7 and J is TRBJ2-5; 11 bases are shared with TRBD2. This CDR3 has 15 amino acids. Germline V CDR1 and CDR2: SSHAT, FNYEAQ (reference sequence). CDR3 protein: CASRPTSGSTETQYF. The CDR3 DNA, read in part, is TGTGCTAGCAGGCCCACTAGCGGGAGCACAGAGACC.

This clone was detected only a few times. The missing CDR3 end, 3 residues past where the read stops, is filled in from the germline J gene. This chain connects TRBV6-2 or TRBV6-3 to TRBJ2-7; no clear D. Trimming took 4 bases from V and 6 from J, leaving 10 bases between them. The CDR3 extends over 12 amino acids. The germline CDR1 and CDR2 sequences are MNHEY and SVGEGT. CDR3 region: CASSFDFGEQYF. The part of the CDR3 DNA that was read is TGTGCCAGCAGTTTTGACTTTGGCGAG.

This clone came up many times. Read coverage stops 3 residues before the CDR3 terminus; the germline J gene supplies the remainder. The genes are TRBV7-3 and TRBJ2-1; tentatively, D is TRBD2 (6 bases). This CDR3 is built from 14 residues. Trimming pared 2 bases from V and 7 bases from J, leaving 12 bases between. CDR1 is SGHTA and CDR2 is FQGTGA in the germline V gene. CDR3 DNA, as far as it was read: TGTGCCAGCAGCTTAGGGACTTTGCCTAATGAG. Translation: CASSLGTLPNE. The full CDR3 protein reads CASSLGTLPNEQFF.

This clone showed up many times. The CDR3 extends 3 residues past the end of the read, so its final part is completed from the germline J gene. This chain uses TRBV30 with TRBJ2-7; the D call may be TRBD1 or TRBD2 (5 bases each). The CDR3 consists of 12 residues. The V and J ends lost 0 bases and 6 bases respectively, with 9 bases between them. Germline V lookup: CDR1 GTSNPN, CDR2 SVGIG (reference sequence). The CDR3 spells CAWSVPRGEQYF. CDR3 DNA, as far as it was read: TGTGCCTGGAGTGTTCCGAGGGGCGAG.

Many counts were recorded for this clone. One end of the junction does not line up with germline, which may come from a read error. The read is 3 residues too short to cover the CDR3 end, so that end is filled in from the germline J gene. The rearrangement joins TRBV4-2 to TRBJ2-3; possibly TRBD1 for D (5 bases). Germline CDR1 is LGHNA and CDR2 is YNFKEQ. This CDR3 has 15 amino acids. Incomplete CDR3 DNA: TGCGCCAGCAGCCCAGGGTCGCTAAACACAGATACG. Its translation: CASSPGSLNTDT. The whole CDR3 sequence is CASSPGSLNTDTQYF.

This clone has a count of ten or more. The read falls 3 residues short of the CDR3 end, and the missing part is taken from the germline J gene. J is TRBJ2-1 and V is TRBV2; 9 nucleotides align to TRBD1. The CDR3 covers 18 residues. Germline V lookup: CDR1 SNHLY, CDR2 FYNNEI. With 2 bases clipped from V and 9 bases from J, the junction kept 17 bases outside the gene matches. The part of the CDR3 DNA that was read is TGTGCCAGCAGTGAACCATCTTCCGCGCCGGGACAGGGTTTTGAG. Amino acids: CASSEPSSAPGQGFE. The entire CDR3 protein reads CASSEPSSAPGQGFEQFF.

The table lists this clone with many counts. Sequencing ends 3 residues short of the CDR3 end; the germline J gene provides the rest. This rearrangement joins TRBV20-1 to TRBJ2-7; no definite D call. Trimming took off 5 bases at V and 4 bases at J, with 6 bases between the two ends. CDR3 length: 10 amino acids. Germline CDR1 is DFQATT and CDR2 is SNEGSKA (reference sequence). The CDR3 loop reads CSALYYEQYF. CDR3 DNA (partial): TGCAGTGCTCTATATTACGAG.

This clone was counted ten times or more. The CDR3 end falls 3 residues outside the read, so it is completed with the germline J gene. The chain employs TRBV20-1 and TRBJ2-2, with 10 bases aligning to TRBD1. Germline V gene data show CDR1 as DFQATT and CDR2 as SNEGSKA (reference sequence). The CDR3 covers 13 residues. The CDR3 spells CSAGGTGDEKLFF. CDR3 DNA (partial): TGCAGTGCTGGAGGGACAGGGGATGAAAAG.

CDR3: CSARVPRTGSRNTEAFF. CDR3 bases read: TGCAGTGCTAGAGTTCCTCGGACAGGGAGTAGGAACACTGAA. This rearrangement joins TRBV20-1 to TRBJ1-1; 8 nucleotides agree with TRBD1. The CDR3 goes on 3 residues after the read ends, and that part is filled in from the germline J gene. This CDR3 comprises 17 residues. With V trimmed by 1 base and J by 1 base, 11 bases remained unmatched. Germline loops: CDR1 DFQATT, CDR2 SNEGSKA (reference sequence).

This clone was detected many times. The sequence runs out 3 residues before the end of the CDR3; the remainder is reconstructed from the germline J gene. The genes are TRBV10-3 and TRBJ2-3; D is perhaps TRBD2 (7 bases). Per the germline V gene, CDR1 is ENHRY and CDR2 is SYGVKD. The V and J ends lost 4 bases and 2 bases respectively, with 13 bases between them. The CDR3 covers 15 residues. The CDR3 spells CAISVGAGVTDTQYF. Incomplete CDR3 DNA: TGTGCCATCAGTGTGGGGGCGGGAGTCACAGATACG.

Regarding this clone: The read terminates 3 residues before the CDR3 end, so the remaining end is supplied by the germline J gene. The chain links TRBV7-8 to TRBJ2-2; the D gene is possibly TRBD1 (5 bases). The CDR3 has 15 amino acids. Germline CDR1 is SGHVS and CDR2 is FQNEAQ. The CDR3 here is CASSPGLSGANVLFF. The sequenced CDR3 bases are TGTGCCAGCAGCCCAGGGCTGTCTGGGGCCAACGTG.

This clone occurred many times. Sequencing ends 3 residues short of the CDR3 end; the germline J gene provides the rest. The rearrangement joins TRBV7-9 to TRBJ2-3, with D perhaps TRBD1 (6 bases). The V end was cut by 1 base, the J end by 4 bases, with 12 bases between. CDR1 and CDR2 from the germline V gene are SEHNR and FQNEAQ (reference sequence). The CDR3 runs 15 residues. Incomplete CDR3 DNA: TGTGCCAGCAGCTTAGTGCAGGGGCGAGCAGATACG. It yields the protein CASSLVQGRADT. The complete CDR3 sequence is CASSLVQGRADTQYF.

This clone occurred many times. With the read ending 3 residues before the CDR3 end, the germline J gene is used to fill in that end. The rearrangement joins TRBV5-8 to TRBJ1-4; TRBD1 is a possible D gene (6 bases). Germline V gene lookup returns CDR1 SGHTS and CDR2 YDEGEE. Trimming stripped 4 bases from V and 0 bases from J, with 10 bases between. The CDR3 runs 15 residues. The CDR3 reads CASSANRATNEKLFF. CDR3 bases read: TGTGCCAGCAGCGCGAACAGGGCAACTAATGAAAAA.

This clone showed up many times. The sequenced fragment ends 3 residues before the CDR3 boundary, so the rest is inferred from the germline J gene. The chain combines TRBV5-1 with TRBJ1-2; 7 bases line up with TRBD1. Looked up from germline, CDR1 is SGHRS and CDR2 is YFSETQ. With V trimmed by 4 bases and J by 5 bases, 5 bases remained unmatched. There are 13 residues in the CDR3. The CDR3 region is CASSVRDSYGYTF. The DNA read from the CDR3 is TGCGCCAGCAGCGTGAGGGACAGTTATGGC. The whole variable domain, remainder taken from reference TRBV5-1 and TRBJ1-2, is KAGVTQTPRYLIKTRGQQVTLSCSPISGHRSVSWYQQTPGQGLQFLFEYFSETQRNKGNFPGRFSGRQFSNSRSEMNVSTLELGDSALYLCASSVRDSYGYTFGSGTRLTVV.

This clone was counted at least ten times. Read coverage stops 3 residues before the CDR3 terminus; the germline J gene supplies the remainder. The chain joins TRBV12-3 or TRBV12-4 to TRBJ1-1; no firm D call. Trimming pared 2 bases from V and 4 bases from J, leaving 14 bases between. The CDR3 sequence is 15 residues long. The part of the CDR3 DNA that was read is TGTGCCAGCAGTTTAAAGGGTGGCAGATCCACTGAA. Encoded protein: CASSLKGGRSTE. The entire CDR3 reads CASSLKGGRSTEAFF.

This clone showed up many times. The CDR3 goes on 3 residues after the read ends, and that part is filled in from the germline J gene. The chain recombines TRBV19 with TRBJ1-2; possible D gene TRBD1, 6 bases. Germline V gene lookup returns CDR1 LNHDA and CDR2 SQIVND (reference sequence). This CDR3 contains 15 residues. V lost 5 bases to trimming and J lost 4 bases, with 17 bases between them. The CDR3 loop is CASSLTGSPTYGYTF. CDR3 DNA (partial): TGTGCCAGTAGTTTGACAGGCTCCCCCACCTATGGC.

This clone was detected many times. The read ends 3 residues before the CDR3 terminus; that terminus is restored from the germline J gene. The V gene is TRBV3-1 (or the pseudogene TRBV3-2), the J gene TRBJ2-7, with TRBD1 identical over 12 bases. The CDR3 is made up of 14 amino acids. The germline gives CDR1 LGHDT, CDR2 YNNKEL (reference sequence). Losses at the gene ends were 7 bases for V and 6 bases for J; bases not matched to a gene: 7. CDR3 bases read: TGTGCCAGCACCCAGGGGACAGGGGGCACCGAG. Amino acid sequence: CASTQGTGGTE. The CDR3 in full is CASTQGTGGTEQYF.

This clone appeared a few times. The observed sequence ends 3 residues before the CDR3 terminus, with the missing tail filled in from the germline J gene. V and J are TRBV7-2 and TRBJ2-3; 8 nucleotides agree with TRBD1. This CDR3 spans 15 amino acids. Germline loops: CDR1 SGHTA, CDR2 FQGNSA. Partial CDR3 DNA: TGTGCCAGCAGCTCCGACAGGGGTGGCAATCAGCCG. It is translated as CASSSDRGGNQP. From start to end, the CDR3 is CASSSDRGGNQPQYF.

This clone appeared many times. The read halts 3 residues ahead of the CDR3 end, with the missing end drawn from the germline J gene. The chain recombines TRBV20-1 with TRBJ2-7, with 14 bases aligning to TRBD2. This CDR3 is built from 17 residues. CDR1 and CDR2 (germline): DFQATT, SNEGSKA (reference sequence). V was clipped by 6 bases and J by 4 bases; unmatched bases: 14. CDR3 sequence: CSADSKGTSGSRYEQYF. The sequenced part of the CDR3 DNA is TGCAGTGCGGACTCTAAGGGGACTAGCGGGAGTAGGTACGAG.